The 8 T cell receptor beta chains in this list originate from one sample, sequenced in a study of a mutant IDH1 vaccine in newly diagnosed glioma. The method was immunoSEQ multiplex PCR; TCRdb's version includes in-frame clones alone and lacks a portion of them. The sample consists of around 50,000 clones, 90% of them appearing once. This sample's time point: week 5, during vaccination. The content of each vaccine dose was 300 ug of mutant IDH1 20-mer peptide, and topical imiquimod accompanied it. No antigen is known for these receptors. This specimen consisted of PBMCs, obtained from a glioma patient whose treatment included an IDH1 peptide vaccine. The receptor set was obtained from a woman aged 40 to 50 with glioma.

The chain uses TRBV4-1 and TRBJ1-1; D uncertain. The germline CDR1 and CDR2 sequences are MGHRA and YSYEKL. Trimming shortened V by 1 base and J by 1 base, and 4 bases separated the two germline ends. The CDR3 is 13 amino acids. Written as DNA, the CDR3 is TGCGCCAGCAGCCAAGGAGGGAACACTGAAGCTTTCTTT. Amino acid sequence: CASSQGGNTEAFF.

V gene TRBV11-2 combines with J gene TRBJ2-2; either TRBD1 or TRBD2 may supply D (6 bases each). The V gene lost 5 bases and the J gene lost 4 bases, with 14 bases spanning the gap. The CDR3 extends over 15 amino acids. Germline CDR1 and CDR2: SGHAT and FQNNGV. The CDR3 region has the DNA TGTGCCAGCAGCACCACTTGGGGGGCCACCGGGGAGCTGTTTTTT. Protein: CASSTTWGATGELFF.

Written as DNA, the CDR3 is TGTGCCAGCAGTGAGCGATCAATTAGACCCTACGAGCAGTACTTC. This encodes CASSERSIRPYEQYF. This chain connects TRBV6-1 to TRBJ2-7; no clear D gene. This CDR3 has 15 amino acids. Trimming took 3 bases from V and 2 from J, leaving 14 bases between them. CDR1 MNHNS and CDR2 SASEGT come from the germline V gene.

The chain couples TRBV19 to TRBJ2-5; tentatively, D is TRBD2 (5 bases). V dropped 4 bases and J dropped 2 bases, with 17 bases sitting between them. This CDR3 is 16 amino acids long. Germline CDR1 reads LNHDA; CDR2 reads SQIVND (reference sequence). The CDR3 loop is CASSKNVGGGQETQYF. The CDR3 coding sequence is TGTGCCAGTAGTAAGAACGTCGGTGGAGGTCAAGAGACCCAGTACTTC.

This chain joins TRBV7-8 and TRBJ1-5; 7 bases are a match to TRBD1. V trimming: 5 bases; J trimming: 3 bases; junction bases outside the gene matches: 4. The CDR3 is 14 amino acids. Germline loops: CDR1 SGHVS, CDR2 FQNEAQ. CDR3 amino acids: CASSTGQYNQPQHF. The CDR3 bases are TGTGCCAGCAGCACGGGACAGTACAATCAGCCCCAGCATTTT.

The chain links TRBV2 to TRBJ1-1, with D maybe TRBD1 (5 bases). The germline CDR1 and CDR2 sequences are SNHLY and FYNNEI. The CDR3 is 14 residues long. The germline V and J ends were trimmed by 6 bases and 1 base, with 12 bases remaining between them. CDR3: CASREQVRNTEAFF. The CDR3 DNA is TGTGCCAGCAGGGAACAGGTTAGGAACACTGAAGCTTTCTTT.

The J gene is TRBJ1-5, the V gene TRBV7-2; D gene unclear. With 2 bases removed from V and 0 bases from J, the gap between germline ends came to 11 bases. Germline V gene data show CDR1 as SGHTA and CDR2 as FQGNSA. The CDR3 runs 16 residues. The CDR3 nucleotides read TGTGCCAGCAGCTTAAGCAGCCTCTATAGCAATCAGCCCCAGCATTTT. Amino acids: CASSLSSLYSNQPQHF.

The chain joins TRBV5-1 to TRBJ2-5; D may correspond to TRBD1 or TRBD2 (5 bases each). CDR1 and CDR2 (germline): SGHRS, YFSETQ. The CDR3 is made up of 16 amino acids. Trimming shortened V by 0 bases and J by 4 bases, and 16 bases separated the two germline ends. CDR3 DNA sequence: TGCGCCAGCAGCTTGGATCGAGGGGTAAACGGAGAGACCCAGTACTTC. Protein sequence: CASSLDRGVNGETQYF.